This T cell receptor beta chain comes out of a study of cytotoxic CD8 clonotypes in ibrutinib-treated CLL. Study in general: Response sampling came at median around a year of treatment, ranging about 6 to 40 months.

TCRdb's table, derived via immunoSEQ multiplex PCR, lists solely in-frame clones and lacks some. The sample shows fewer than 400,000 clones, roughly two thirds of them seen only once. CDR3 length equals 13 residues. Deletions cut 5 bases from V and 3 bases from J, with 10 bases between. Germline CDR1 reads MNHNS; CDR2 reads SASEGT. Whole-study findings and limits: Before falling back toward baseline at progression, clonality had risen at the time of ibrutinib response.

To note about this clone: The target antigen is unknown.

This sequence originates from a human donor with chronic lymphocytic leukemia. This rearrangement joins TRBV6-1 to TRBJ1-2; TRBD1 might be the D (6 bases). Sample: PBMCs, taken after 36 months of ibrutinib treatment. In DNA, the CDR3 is TGTGCCAGCAGTTCGGACAGTTACTATGGCTACACCTTC. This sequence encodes CASSSDSYYGYTF.